Listed below are T cell receptor beta chains from one sample, sequenced in a study of response to subunit inactivated influenza vaccine. TCRdb analysed the RT-PCR reads with MiXCR anew, one entry per CDR3 protein. The sample carries around 200,000 distinct CDR3 sequences, about a tenth recorded once. The sequences come from non-naive T cells sorted from PBMCs, collected on the day of vaccination. These receptor sequences come from a man in his fifties who received an inactivated influenza vaccine. The CDR3 runs from the conserved cysteine through the conserved F or W. A D gene is named only where the DNA matches it firmly. Clone size appears in some rows only: once, few, many, or a class for an expanded clone.

clone_size: NA
j_call: TRBJ1-5
cdr3_length: 14
d_call: NA
v_call: TRBV27
cdr3_aa: CASSFTGGNQPQHF
cdr3_nt: TGTGCCAGCAGTTTCACGGGAGGAAATCAGCCCCAGCATTTT

clone_size: few
j_call: TRBJ2-7
cdr3_length: 15
d_call: NA
v_call: TRBV2
cdr3_aa: CASSPGDGFSYEQYF
cdr3_nt: TGTGCCAGCAGTCCGGGGGACGGCTTCTCCTACGAGCAGTACTTC

clone_size: few
j_call: TRBJ1-1
cdr3_length: 15
d_call: TRBD1
v_call: TRBV6-1
cdr3_aa: CASRRVSGGDTEAFF
cdr3_nt: TGTGCCAGCAGGAGGGTTTCAGGGGGGGACACTGAAGCTTTCTTT

clone_size: NA
j_call: TRBJ2-3
cdr3_length: 15
d_call: NA
v_call: TRBV6-4
cdr3_aa: CASSVDWTSTDTQYF
cdr3_nt: TGTGCCAGCAGTGTTGATTGGACTAGCACAGATACGCAGTATTTT

clone_size: many
j_call: TRBJ1-2
cdr3_length: 15
d_call: NA
v_call: TRBV7-2
cdr3_aa: CASSLSRGGNYGYTF
cdr3_nt: TGTGCCAGCAGCTTAAGCCGGGGGGGAAACTATGGCTACACCTTC

clone_size: few
j_call: TRBJ2-7
cdr3_length: 15
d_call: TRBD2
v_call: TRBV30
cdr3_aa: CAWSQGLGESYEQYF
cdr3_nt: TGTGCCTGGAGTCAGGGACTAGGGGAGTCCTACGAGCAGTACTTC

clone_size: many
j_call: TRBJ1-4
cdr3_length: 15
d_call: NA
v_call: TRBV28
cdr3_aa: CASSLGTGDNEKLFF
cdr3_nt: TGTGCCAGCAGCCTGGGGACGGGAGATAATGAAAAACTGTTTTTT

clone_size: NA
j_call: TRBJ2-5
cdr3_length: 16
d_call: TRBD1
v_call: TRBV5-8
cdr3_aa: CASSSGQGGIQETQYF
cdr3_nt: TGTGCCAGCAGCTCGGGACAGGGGGGCATCCAAGAGACCCAGTACTTC

clone_size: NA
j_call: TRBJ1-5
cdr3_length: 14
d_call: NA
v_call: TRBV20-1
cdr3_aa: CSARVRADNQPQHF
cdr3_nt: TGCAGTGCTAGAGTCAGGGCTGACAATCAGCCCCAGCATTTT

clone_size: NA
j_call: TRBJ2-5
cdr3_length: 15
d_call: TRBD2
v_call: TRBV9
cdr3_aa: CASSPRTSGSGAQYF
cdr3_nt: TGTGCCAGCAGCCCTCGGACTAGCGGGAGCGGGGCCCAGTACTTC

clone_size: many
j_call: TRBJ2-1
cdr3_length: 11
d_call: NA
v_call: TRBV5-6
cdr3_aa: CASSLVGRAFF
cdr3_nt: TGTGCCAGCAGCTTAGTGGGAAGGGCGTTCTTC

clone_size: few
j_call: TRBJ1-2
cdr3_length: 12
d_call: TRBD1
v_call: TRBV30
cdr3_aa: CAWSVGQAGYTF
cdr3_nt: TGTGCCTGGAGTGTCGGACAGGCTGGCTACACCTTC

clone_size: NA
j_call: TRBJ2-3
cdr3_length: 15
d_call: NA
v_call: TRBV5-1
cdr3_aa: CASSLGGDSTDTQYF
cdr3_nt: TGCGCCAGCAGCCTGGGGGGTGACAGCACAGATACGCAGTATTTT

clone_size: medium-sized
j_call: TRBJ2-7
cdr3_length: 16
d_call: NA
v_call: TRBV6-2/TRBV6-3
cdr3_aa: CASEPATGGDVNEQYF
cdr3_nt: TGTGCCAGCGAACCTGCTACGGGGGGCGATGTAAACGAGCAGTACTTC

clone_size: few
j_call: TRBJ2-7
cdr3_length: 17
d_call: TRBD1
v_call: TRBV28
cdr3_aa: CASSLFWRDRGRREQYF
cdr3_nt: TGTGCCAGCAGTTTATTCTGGAGGGACAGGGGGCGTCGAGAGCAGTACTTC

clone_size: few
j_call: TRBJ2-2
cdr3_length: 16
d_call: TRBD1
v_call: TRBV28
cdr3_aa: CASSTNRGSVAGELFF
cdr3_nt: TGTGCCAGCAGTACCAACAGGGGGTCGGTAGCCGGGGAGCTGTTTTTT

clone_size: NA
j_call: TRBJ2-1
cdr3_length: 17
d_call: TRBD2
v_call: TRBV7-9
cdr3_aa: CASSLPLRLAPYNEQFF
cdr3_nt: TGTGCCAGCAGCTTACCCTTAAGACTAGCACCTTACAATGAGCAGTTCTTC